This paragraph covers one T cell receptor (beta chain) sequence. This sample also contains other DNA sequences that code for the same CDR3. The entry originates in a study of shared clonotypes between healthy human individuals. The data were produced by immunoSEQ multiplex PCR, yet TCRdb's version contains in-frame clones alone and is incomplete. The sample lists 2 million to 2.5 million clones, about 94% occurring once. Germline V gives CDR1 WSHSY, CDR2 SAAADI. The CDR3 has 12 residues. V lost 2 bases, J lost 2 bases, and 4 bases lay in between. Naive CD8 cells were CD45RO-negative, positively selected for CCR7, excluding terminally differentiated effector memory CD45RA+ cells.

Sequencing used naive CD8+ T cells sorted from blood. The receptor comes from a man aged 18-30 years in good health. The chain is built from TRBV10-2 and TRBJ2-7; D remains ambiguous. The chain's CDR3 is CASSETTYEQYF. The DNA for the CDR3 is TGCGCCAGCAGTGAGACTACCTACGAGCAGTACTTC.